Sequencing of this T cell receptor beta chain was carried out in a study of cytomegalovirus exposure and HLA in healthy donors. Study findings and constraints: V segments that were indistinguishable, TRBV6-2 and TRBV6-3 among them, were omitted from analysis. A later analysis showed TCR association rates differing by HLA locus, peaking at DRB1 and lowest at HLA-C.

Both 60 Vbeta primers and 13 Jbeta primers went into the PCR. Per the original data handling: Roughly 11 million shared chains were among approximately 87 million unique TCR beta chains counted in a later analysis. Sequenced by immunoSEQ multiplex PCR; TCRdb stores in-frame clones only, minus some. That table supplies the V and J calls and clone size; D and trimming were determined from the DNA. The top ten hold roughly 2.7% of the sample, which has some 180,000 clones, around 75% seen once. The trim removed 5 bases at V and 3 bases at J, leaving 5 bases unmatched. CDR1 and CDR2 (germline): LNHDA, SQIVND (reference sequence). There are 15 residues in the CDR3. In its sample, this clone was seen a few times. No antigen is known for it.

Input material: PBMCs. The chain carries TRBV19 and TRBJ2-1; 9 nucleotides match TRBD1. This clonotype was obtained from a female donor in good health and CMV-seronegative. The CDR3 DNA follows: TGTGCCAGTAGTCCCCGACAGGGGGGCTACAATGAGCAGTTCTTC. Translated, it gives CASSPRQGGYNEQFF.